What follows are 21 T cell receptor beta chains derived from one specimen sequenced in a study of cytomegalovirus exposure and HLA in healthy donors. The PCR had 60 Vbeta and 13 Jbeta primers. This table comes from immunoSEQ multiplex PCR, and its TCRdb copy is limited to in-frame clones, with some not included. Of some 150,000 clones in the sample, 75% to 90% were seen once. Sample: PBMCs. These receptors were obtained from a woman aged 18 to 35 in good health and CMV-seronegative.

The gene calls are TRBV12-5 and TRBJ2-2, with D possibly being TRBD1 (6 bases). Germline V gene lookup returns CDR1 LGHNT and CDR2 FRNRAP. This CDR3 is built from 15 residues. Trimming cost V 2 bases and J 5 bases, with 12 bases left between them. The CDR3 bases are TGTGCTAGTGGTTTGAACAGGGTCGAAACCGGGGAGCTGTTTTTT. Its translation is CASGLNRVETGELFF.

V and J are TRBV5-1 and TRBJ2-3; TRBD2 agrees at 10 bases. The CDR3 is made up of 16 amino acids. Trimming cost V 1 base and J 6 bases; bases outside gene matches: 8. The germline gives CDR1 SGHRS, CDR2 YFSETQ. DNA for the CDR3: TGCGCCAGCAGCTTGCAGCGGGGGGGCCGGACTGATACGCAGTATTTT. This translates into CASSLQRGGRTDTQYF.

Here the CDR3 DNA reads TGTGCCAGCTCGGGGGGCAATCAGCCCCAGCATTTT. This translates into CASSGGNQPQHF. The rearrangement links TRBV2 to TRBJ1-5; weak D call: TRBD1 (5 bases). Germline V CDR1 and CDR2: SNHLY, FYNNEI. This CDR3 spans 12 amino acids. Trimming pared 8 bases from V and 2 bases from J, leaving 7 bases between.

CDR3 amino acids: CASTTGLQGTLQETQYF. CDR3 nucleotide sequence: TGCGCCAGCACGACCGGATTACAGGGGACACTACAAGAGACCCAGTACTTC. The V and J genes are TRBV5-1 and TRBJ2-5; TRBD1 matches at 7 bases. Unmatched junction bases numbered 16, after V lost 6 bases and J lost 2 bases. Germline assignment: CDR1 SGHRS and CDR2 YFSETQ. CDR3 size: 17 residues.

The J gene is TRBJ1-6, the V gene TRBV28, with a possible D match to TRBD1 (6 bases). Germline V gene lookup returns CDR1 MDHEN and CDR2 SYDVKM. Trimming stripped 3 bases from V and 1 base from J, with 19 bases between. This CDR3 has 19 amino acids. The CDR3 sequence is CASSFALGGGASYNSPLHF. CDR3 DNA sequence: TGTGCCAGCAGTTTTGCGTTGGGGGGGGGCGCTTCCTATAATTCACCCCTCCACTTT.

A word on this clone: Other DNA sequences in this sample translate to the same CDR3. This rearrangement joins TRBV6-1 to TRBJ1-5, with 7 nucleotides matching TRBD1. The CDR3 covers 13 residues. V lost 4 bases, J lost 7 bases, and 4 bases stayed unmatched. Germline loops: CDR1 MNHNS, CDR2 SASEGT. The CDR3 loop reads CASSGQGGQPQHF. CDR3 nucleotides: TGTGCCAGCAGTGGACAGGGAGGCCAGCCCCAGCATTTT.

This clone was detected a few times. This chain uses TRBV27 with TRBJ1-1, with TRBD1 identical over 8 bases. J gave up 5 bases and V 2 bases, and 7 bases lay outside the gene matches. CDR3 length: 15 amino acids. The germline V gene has CDR1 MNHEY and CDR2 SMNVEV (reference sequence). CDR3 region: CASSLNQGATTEAFF. For the CDR3, the DNA is TGTGCCAGCAGTTTAAACCAGGGGGCTACAACTGAAGCTTTCTTT.

To note about this clone: Relative to the germline gene, one junction end is altered; a read error may explain this. The CDR3: CASHLTRDFPAGGLFF. DNA of the CDR3: TGTGCCAGCCACTTAACCCGGGACTTCCCAGCGGGGGGGCTGTTTTTT. The V gene is TRBV6-6, the J gene TRBJ2-2; 9 bases fit TRBD2. This CDR3 contains 16 residues. Germline values: CDR1 MNHNY, CDR2 SVGAGI (reference sequence).

The rearrangement links TRBV19 to TRBJ1-2; 8 bases align to TRBD1. After removal of 3 bases from V and 8 bases from J, the junction contained 11 bases not matched to a gene. The length of the CDR3 is 15 residues. In germline, CDR1 is LNHDA, CDR2 SQIVND (reference sequence). The DNA of the CDR3 is TGTGCCAGTAGTATCGGATCAGGGGGCGTGTGGGGCTACACCTTC. The encoded protein is CASSIGSGGVWGYTF.

This sequence joins TRBV27 and TRBJ2-7; 8 nucleotides match TRBD2. V dropped 2 bases and J dropped 4; count of bases not matched to a gene: 4. The CDR3 is 14 amino acids. CDR1 is MNHEY and CDR2 is SMNVEV in the germline V gene (reference sequence). CDR3 DNA sequence: TGTGCCAGCAGTTTAGGGCGGGGGGTTTACGAGCAGTACTTC. Translated: CASSLGRGVYEQYF.

This clone was counted between two and nine times. This chain joins TRBV18 and TRBJ2-2; 12 positions agree with TRBD2. Trimming cost V 2 bases and J 2 bases; bases outside gene matches: 18. Per germline, CDR1 KGHSH and CDR2 LQKENI. This CDR3 has 22 residues. The CDR3 sequence: CASSPRLRLAGDLKINTGELFF. DNA of the CDR3: TGTGCCAGCTCACCAAGGTTACGACTAGCGGGAGACCTTAAAATAAACACCGGGGAGCTGTTTTTT.

The chain carries TRBV9 and TRBJ1-1, with D unresolved. Germline V gene lookup returns CDR1 SGDLS and CDR2 YYNGEE. Trimming pared 2 bases from V and 3 bases from J, leaving 14 bases between. There are 15 residues in the CDR3. CDR3 sequence: CASSVFAGGDTEAFF. For the CDR3, the DNA is TGTGCCAGCAGCGTTTTTGCGGGTGGGGACACTGAAGCTTTCTTT.

This clone was seen just once. The chain is built from TRBV7-9 and TRBJ2-1; maybe TRBD2 (6 bases). This CDR3 spans 15 amino acids. The germline V and J ends were trimmed by 5 bases and 4 bases, with 15 bases remaining between them. The germline V gene encodes CDR1 SEHNR and CDR2 FQNEAQ (reference sequence). CDR3 in DNA: TGTGCCAGCAGCCCAGGGTGGGGGGAATACAATGAGCAGTTCTTC. It translates to CASSPGWGEYNEQFF.

The table lists this clone with a few counts. The V and J genes are TRBV19 and TRBJ2-1, with TRBD2 matching 11 bases. The CDR3 length is 16 residues. V trimming: 4 bases; J trimming: 5 bases; junction bases outside the gene matches: 7. The germline gives CDR1 LNHDA, CDR2 SQIVND (reference sequence). The CDR3 loop is CASSNILAGDHNEQFF. The CDR3 DNA follows: TGTGCCAGTAGTAACATACTAGCGGGGGATCACAATGAGCAGTTCTTC.

This sequence joins TRBV5-1 and TRBJ1-3; D is uncertain. The germline CDR1 and CDR2 sequences are SGHRS and YFSETQ. The CDR3 has 14 amino acids. Trimming cost V 2 bases and J 0 bases, with 6 bases left between them. CDR3 residues: CASSFHSSGNTIYF. The CDR3 DNA follows: TGCGCCAGCAGCTTCCACTCCTCTGGAAACACCATATATTTT.

The V call is TRBV29-1, the J call TRBJ2-5; the D is unclear. Looked up from germline, CDR1 is SQVTM and CDR2 is ANQGSEA. V dropped 4 bases and J dropped 1 base, with 4 bases sitting between them. The CDR3 length is 11 residues. CDR3 residues: CSVGLQETQYF. CDR3 coding DNA: TGCAGCGTTGGACTCCAAGAGACCCAGTACTTC. The variable domain in full, with the rest retrieved from reference TRBV29-1 and TRBJ2-5, is SAVISQKPSRDICQRGTSLTIQCQVDSQVTMMFWYRQQPGQSLTLIATANQGSEATYESGFVIDKFPISRPNLTFSTLTVSNMSPEDSSIYLCSVGLQETQYFGPGTRLLVL.

The rearrangement joins TRBV5-1 to TRBJ1-1, with D perhaps matching TRBD1 (5 bases). Germline CDR1 reads SGHRS; CDR2 reads YFSETQ. The CDR3 runs to 18 residues. V lost 2 bases to trimming and J lost 5 bases, with 25 bases between them. The CDR3 loop is CASSFYPAAAGESTEAFF. The CDR3 nucleotides read TGCGCCAGCAGCTTTTACCCTGCCGCAGCGGGGGAAAGTACTGAAGCTTTCTTT.

There are a few counts of this clone. V usage is TRBV10-1 and J usage is TRBJ1-5, with 8 bases identical to TRBD1. CDR3 length: 17 amino acids. V lost 6 bases, J lost 7 bases, and 17 bases stayed unmatched. Per germline, CDR1 WNHNN and CDR2 SYGVQD (reference sequence). The CDR3 loop is CASRNANRTGKRQPQHF. CDR3 nucleotide sequence: TGCGCCAGCAGAAACGCCAACCGGACAGGGAAAAGGCAGCCCCAGCATTTT.

The gene calls are TRBV5-4 and TRBJ1-2; TRBD1 matches 8 bases. Germline V gene lookup returns CDR1 SGHNT and CDR2 YYREEE (reference sequence). The CDR3 extends over 18 amino acids. J lost 0 bases, V lost 0 bases, and 10 bases had no gene match. The CDR3, as DNA: TGTGCCAGCAGCTTGGGTAGCAGGGGGCTTGAGACTAACTATGGCTACACCTTC. It codes for CASSLGSRGLETNYGYTF. Supplemented by reference TRBV5-4 and TRBJ1-2, the full variable domain reads ETGVTQSPTHLIKTRGQQVTLRCSSQSGHNTVSWYQQALGQGPQFIFQYYREEENGRGNFPPRFSGLQFPNYSSELNVNALELDDSALYLCASSLGSRGLETNYGYTFGSGTRLTVV.

The chain joins TRBV19 to TRBJ1-6; TRBD1 aligns across 7 bases. V gave up 7 bases and J gave up 7 bases; unmatched junction bases: 7. The CDR3 totals 14 residues. CDR1 is LNHDA, CDR2 SQIVND, per germline (reference sequence). As DNA, the CDR3 is TGTGCCAGTAAAACAGGGGTTGAAAATTCACCCCTCCACTTT. Encoded protein: CASKTGVENSPLHF.

J is TRBJ1-5 and V is TRBV30; 9 bases line up with TRBD1. Trimming took 2 bases from V and 5 from J; bases not matched to a gene: 7. Germline CDR1 GTSNPN, CDR2 SVGIG (reference sequence). The CDR3 totals 15 residues. The CDR3 loop reads CAWSPWDREYQPQHF. CDR3 sequence (DNA): TGTGCCTGGAGTCCCTGGGACAGGGAGTATCAGCCCCAGCATTTT.